Each of the 5 T cell receptor beta chains below was sequenced from the same sample in a study of tissue T cells after allogeneic stem cell transplantation. Assay: immunoSEQ multiplex PCR; the TCRdb copy retains only in-frame clones and omits some. The table lists tens of thousands of clones, roughly 75% of them singletons, with less than 0.85% in the top ten. Input material: sorted cells pooled from one or two spleens. The origin of the receptors is a pool of C57BL/6 mice in good health.

This clone was observed a few times. The genes and germline here are from mouse. The read terminates 1 residue before the CDR3 end, so the remaining end is supplied by the germline J gene. This chain links TRBV13-2 with TRBJ2-7; unclear D gene. Germline values: CDR1 NNHNN, CDR2 SYGAGS (reference sequence). The CDR3 has 13 residues. V gave up 1 base and J gave up 0 bases, with 5 bases separating them. The CDR3 region is CASGDHNSYEQYF. Partial CDR3 DNA: TGTGCCAGCGGTGATCACAACTCCTATGAACAGTAC.

As regards this clone: The gene symbols are mouse symbols. From the germline J gene comes the end of the CDR3, since the read stops 1 residue before it. The chain is built from TRBV2 and TRBJ2-4; D gene ambiguous. Trimming took 0 bases from V and 10 from J, leaving 8 bases between them. The CDR3 extends over 12 amino acids. In germline, CDR1 is LGHNA, CDR2 YSYQKL. The CDR3 sequence: CASSQEGPPLYF. The CDR3 bases that were read are TGTGCCAGCAGCCAAGAAGGCCCCCCCTTGTAC.

This clone was detected only a few times. Gene names are the mouse ones. The CDR3 end lies 1 residue beyond the end of the read and is filled in from the germline J gene. This chain links TRBV13-2 with TRBJ2-7; D is uncertain. In germline, CDR1 is NNHNN, CDR2 SYGAGS (reference sequence). V gave up 3 bases and J gave up 4 bases, with 8 bases separating them. This CDR3 contains 12 residues. The part of the CDR3 DNA that was read is TGTGCCAGCGGTGCCCTCGGTTATGAACAGTAC. This codes for CASGALGYEQY. The entire CDR3 sequence reads CASGALGYEQYF.

This clone was counted only a few times. Mouse germline and gene names are used. The CDR3 end falls 1 residue outside the read, so it is completed with the germline J gene. The J gene is TRBJ2-7, the V gene TRBV5; 11 bases line up with TRBD2. The germline V gene encodes CDR1 LGHNA and CDR2 YNLKQL (reference sequence). This CDR3 region has 15 residues. Trimming at V came to 0 bases and at J to 2 bases, leaving 0 bases not matched to a gene. CDR3 sequence reads: CASSQEGLGAYEQYF. CDR3 bases read: TGTGCCAGCAGCCAAGAGGGACTGGGGGCCTATGAACAGTAC.

Regarding this clone: The germline and genes are mouse ones. The CDR3 is cut off 1 residue early in the read; its end comes from the germline J gene. The chain couples TRBV31 to TRBJ1-4, with 10 bases aligning to TRBD1. The CDR3 runs 13 residues. The V gene end was trimmed by 6 bases and the J gene end by 5 bases; junction bases not matched to a gene: 3. Per germline, CDR1 GKSSPN and CDR2 SITVG. CDR3 region: CACPGQGNERLFF. Partial CDR3 DNA: TGTGCCTGTCCGGGACAGGGGAACGAAAGATTATTT.